These T cell receptor beta chains were read from a single sample in a study of shared clonotypes between healthy human individuals. Some clones are missing from TCRdb's copy, which holds only in-frame ones; the method was immunoSEQ multiplex PCR. This sample has 2,500,000 or so clones, with more than 85% found just once. The sequencing sample was made of naive CD4+ T cells from PBMCs. All receptors derive from a man in his late teens or twenties in good health. Some clones in this sample may be carry-over from other donors' samples. Each CDR3 is given with its conserved first and last residue. The D gene is left open where the match is weak. A clone size is listed for some rows: how often the clone was seen (once, few, many), or a class if it is expanded.

TRBV4-2,TRBJ2-3,once,TRBD2,CASSRTSPSADTQYF,TGTGCCAGCAGCCGGACTAGCCCAAGTGCGGATACGCAGTATTTT
TRBV12-2,TRBJ1-2,few,NA,CASRFREDYGYTF,TGTGCAAGTCGCTTCAGGGAGGACTATGGCTACACCTTC
TRBV4-2,TRBJ2-7,NA,NA,CASSQSPLGTQGNYEQYF,TGTGCCAGCAGCCAATCTCCTTTGGGAACACAGGGCAATTACGAGCAGTACTTC
TRBV4-1,TRBJ2-3,NA,NA,CASSQVQVVADTQYF,TGCGCCAGCAGCCAAGTTCAGGTCGTGGCAGATACGCAGTATTTT
TRBV21-1,TRBJ2-3,NA,NA,CASSKLSTDTQYF,TGTGCCAGCAGCAAGTTGAGCACAGATACGCAGTATTTT
TRBV15,TRBJ1-1,few,NA,CATSRGGNTEAFF,TGTGCCACCAGCAGAGGGGGGAACACTGAAGCTTTCTTT
TRBV5-1,TRBJ2-7,NA,NA,CASSLGSGTYEQYF,TGCGCCAGCAGCTTGGGCAGCGGCACCTACGAGCAGTACTTC
TRBV18,TRBJ2-7,NA,NA,CASSPMGEFRPYEQYF,TGTGCCAGCTCACCAATGGGGGAGTTTAGGCCCTACGAGCAGTACTTC
TRBV4-1,TRBJ1-6,NA,NA,CASSQDPGRVVSPLHF,TGCGCCAGCAGCCAAGATCCGGGGAGGGTGGTTTCACCCCTCCACTTT
TRBV7-3,TRBJ1-4,NA,NA,CASSLNGRTNEKLFF,TGTGCCAGCAGCTTAAATGGGCGCACTAATGAAAAACTGTTTTTT
TRBV19,TRBJ1-2,NA,TRBD1,CASGTRDSNYGYTF,TGTGCCAGTGGAACTCGGGACAGCAACTATGGCTACACCTTC
TRBV7-2,TRBJ1-1,NA,NA,CASSPRGENTEAFF,TGTGCCAGCAGCCCCCGAGGGGAGAACACTGAAGCTTTCTTT
TRBV2,TRBJ2-7,few,NA,CASSATSYEQYF,TGTGCCAGCAGCGCGACCTCCTACGAGCAGTACTTC
TRBV19,TRBJ2-7,NA,NA,CASSIKGVYEQYF,TGTGCCAGTAGTATCAAGGGGGTCTACGAGCAGTACTTC
TRBV15,TRBJ1-2,NA,NA,CATSRVNPGPEDGYTF,TGTGCCACCAGCAGAGTCAATCCGGGACCTGAGGATGGCTACACCTTC
TRBV28,TRBJ1-1,NA,TRBD1,CASSGGTGGKTFF,TGTGCCAGCAGCGGTGGGACAGGGGGTAAAACTTTCTTT
TRBV7-3,TRBJ2-3,NA,NA,CASSWTGTDTDTQYF,TGTGCCAGCAGCTGGACGGGGACTGATACAGATACGCAGTATTTT
TRBV7-2,TRBJ2-7,NA,NA,CASSLTGTVYEQYF,TGTGCCAGCAGCTTGACTGGGACTGTCTACGAGCAGTACTTC
TRBV7-9,TRBJ2-7,once,TRBD2,CASSRLAGSYEQYF,TGTGCCAGCAGTAGACTAGCTGGTAGCTACGAGCAGTACTTC
TRBV28,TRBJ1-5,NA,NA,CASSSVNQPQHF,TGTGCCAGCAGTTCGGTCAATCAGCCCCAGCATTTT
TRBV30,TRBJ1-2,few,TRBD1,CACNFGQDYGYTF,TGTGCCTGCAACTTTGGACAGGACTATGGCTACACCTTC
TRBV29-1,TRBJ1-1,NA,NA,CGVRQGSDTEAFF,TGCGGCGTGCGACAAGGGTCGGACACTGAAGCTTTCTTT
TRBV6-5,TRBJ2-7,NA,TRBD1,CASSPDRGRLGQYF,TGTGCCAGCAGTCCCGACAGGGGGCGCCTCGGGCAGTACTTC
TRBV5-1,TRBJ2-1,few,TRBD1,CASSLGDRDEQFF,TGCGCCAGCAGCTTGGGAGACAGGGATGAGCAGTTCTTC
TRBV20-1,TRBJ2-4,NA,NA,CSAIWGNIQYF,TGCAGTGCTATATGGGGAAACATTCAGTACTTC
TRBV28,TRBJ2-7,NA,TRBD1,CASSPGQGDYEQYF,TGTGCCAGCAGTCCGGGACAGGGAGACTACGAGCAGTACTTC
TRBV4-1,TRBJ2-5,NA,NA,CASSQVSSLNQETQYF,TGCGCCAGCAGCCAAGTAAGCAGCCTCAACCAAGAGACCCAGTACTTC
TRBV28,TRBJ1-1,NA,NA,CASMVLNTEAFF,TGTGCCAGCATGGTCCTAAACACTGAAGCTTTCTTT
TRBV6-1,TRBJ2-1,NA,NA,CASSGSGATDNEQFF,TGTGCCAGCAGTGGATCAGGGGCAACTGACAATGAGCAGTTCTTC
TRBV10-3,TRBJ2-1,NA,TRBD2,CATFSEREYNEQFF,TGTGCCACCTTCTCGGAGCGGGAGTACAATGAGCAGTTCTTC
TRBV4-1,TRBJ2-7,NA,NA,CASSQATVDYEQYF,TGCGCCAGCAGCCAAGCGACAGTCGACTACGAGCAGTACTTC
TRBV5-1,TRBJ2-5,NA,TRBD2,CASSLMASGRMETQYF,TGCGCCAGCAGCTTGATGGCTAGCGGGAGGATGGAGACCCAGTACTTC
TRBV6-1,TRBJ2-7,NA,NA,CASSTLMGYEQYF,TGTGCCAGCAGTACCCTTATGGGGTACGAGCAGTACTTC
TRBV5-1,TRBJ2-1,NA,TRBD2,CASSPGTSLYNEQFF,TGCGCCAGCAGCCCCGGGACTAGTCTATACAATGAGCAGTTCTTC
TRBV18,TRBJ2-3,NA,TRBD2,CASSPPGGSTDTQYF,TGTGCCAGCTCACCACCGGGAGGGTCCACAGATACGCAGTATTTT
TRBV15,TRBJ2-1,NA,TRBD2,CATSRGRVLYNEQFF,TGTGCCACCAGCAGGGGGAGGGTTTTGTACAATGAGCAGTTCTTC
TRBV5-1,TRBJ2-2,NA,TRBD1,CASSSTPTGGDTGELFF,TGCGCCAGCAGCTCGACTCCGACAGGGGGCGACACCGGGGAGCTGTTTTTT
TRBV7-6,TRBJ1-1,NA,NA,CASSLAPANTEAFF,TGTGCCAGCAGCTTAGCCCCAGCGAACACTGAAGCTTTCTTT
TRBV5-6,TRBJ1-2,NA,NA,CASSLAGEGYGYTF,TGTGCCAGCAGCTTGGCAGGGGAGGGGTATGGCTACACCTTC
TRBV18,TRBJ2-3,NA,NA,CASSPPIFQTQYF,TGTGCCAGCTCACCACCGATCTTCCAGACGCAGTATTTT
TRBV5-1,TRBJ2-5,NA,NA,CASSLAGQVGETQYF,TGCGCCAGCAGCTTGGCCGGGCAGGTGGGGGAGACCCAGTACTTC
TRBV28,TRBJ2-1,NA,TRBD2,CASSLTSGRLYNEQFF,TGTGCCAGCAGTTTGACTAGCGGGAGATTATACAATGAGCAGTTCTTC